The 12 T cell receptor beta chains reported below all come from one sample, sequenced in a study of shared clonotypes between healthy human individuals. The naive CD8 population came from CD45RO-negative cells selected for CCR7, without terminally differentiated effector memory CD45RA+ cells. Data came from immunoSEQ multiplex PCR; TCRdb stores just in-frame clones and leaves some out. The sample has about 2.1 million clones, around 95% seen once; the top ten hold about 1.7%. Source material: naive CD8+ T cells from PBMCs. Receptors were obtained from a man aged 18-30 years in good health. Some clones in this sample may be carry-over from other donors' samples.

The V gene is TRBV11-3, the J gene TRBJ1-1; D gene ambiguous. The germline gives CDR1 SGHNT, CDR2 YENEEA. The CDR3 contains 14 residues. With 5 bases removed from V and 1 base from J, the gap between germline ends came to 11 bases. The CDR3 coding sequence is TGTGCCAGCAGCCTCACTCACCAGAACACTGAAGCTTTCTTT. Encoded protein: CASSLTHQNTEAFF.

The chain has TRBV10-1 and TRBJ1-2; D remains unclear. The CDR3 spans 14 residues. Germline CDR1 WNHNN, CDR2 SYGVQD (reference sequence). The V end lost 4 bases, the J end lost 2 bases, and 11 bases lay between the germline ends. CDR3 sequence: CASSGMTGNYGYTF. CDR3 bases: TGCGCCAGCAGTGGGATGACTGGAAACTATGGCTACACCTTC.

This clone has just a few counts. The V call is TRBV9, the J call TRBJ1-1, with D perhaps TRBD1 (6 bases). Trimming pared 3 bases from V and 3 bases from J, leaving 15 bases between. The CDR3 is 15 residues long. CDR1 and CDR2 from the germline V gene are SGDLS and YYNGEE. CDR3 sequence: CASSAIGGPDTEAFF. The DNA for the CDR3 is TGTGCCAGCAGCGCCATCGGGGGGCCGGACACTGAAGCTTTCTTT. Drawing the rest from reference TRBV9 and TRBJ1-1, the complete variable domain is DSGVTQTPKHLITATGQRVTLRCSPRSGDLSVYWYQQSLDQGLQFLIQYYNGEERAKGNILERFSAQQFPDLHSELNLSSLELGDSALYFCASSAIGGPDTEAFFGQGTRLTVV.

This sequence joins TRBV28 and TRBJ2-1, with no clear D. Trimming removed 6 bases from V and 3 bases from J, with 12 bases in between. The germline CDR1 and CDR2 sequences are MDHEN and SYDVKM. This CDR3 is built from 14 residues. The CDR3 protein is CASSPALGYNEQFF. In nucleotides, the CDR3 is TGTGCCAGCAGCCCGGCCTTGGGCTACAATGAGCAGTTCTTC.

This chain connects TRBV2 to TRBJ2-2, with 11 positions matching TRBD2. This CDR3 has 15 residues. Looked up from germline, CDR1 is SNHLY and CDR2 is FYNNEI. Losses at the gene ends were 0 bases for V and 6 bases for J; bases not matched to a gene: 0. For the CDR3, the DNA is TGTGCCAGCAGTGAAGCTAGCGGGAGGGCCGGGGAGCTGTTTTTT. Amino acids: CASSEASGRAGELFF.

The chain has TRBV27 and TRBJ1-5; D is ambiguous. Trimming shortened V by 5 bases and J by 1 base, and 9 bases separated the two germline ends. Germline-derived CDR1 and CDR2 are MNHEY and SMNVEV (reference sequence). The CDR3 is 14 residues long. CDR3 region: CASSPDQSNQPQHF. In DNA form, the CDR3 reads TGTGCCAGCAGTCCAGATCAGAGCAATCAGCCCCAGCATTTT.

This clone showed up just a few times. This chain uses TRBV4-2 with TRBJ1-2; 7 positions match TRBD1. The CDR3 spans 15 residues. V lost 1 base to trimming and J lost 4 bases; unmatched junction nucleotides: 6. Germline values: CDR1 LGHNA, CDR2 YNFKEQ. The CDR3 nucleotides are TGTGCCAGCAGCCAAGTAACAGGGGAAGCCTATGGCTACACCTTC. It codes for CASSQVTGEAYGYTF.

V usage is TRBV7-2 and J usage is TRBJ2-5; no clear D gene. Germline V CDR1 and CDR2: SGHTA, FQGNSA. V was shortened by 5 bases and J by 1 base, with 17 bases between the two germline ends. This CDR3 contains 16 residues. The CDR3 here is CASSQPGPKFQETQYF. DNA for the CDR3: TGTGCCAGCAGCCAGCCGGGCCCGAAATTCCAAGAGACCCAGTACTTC.

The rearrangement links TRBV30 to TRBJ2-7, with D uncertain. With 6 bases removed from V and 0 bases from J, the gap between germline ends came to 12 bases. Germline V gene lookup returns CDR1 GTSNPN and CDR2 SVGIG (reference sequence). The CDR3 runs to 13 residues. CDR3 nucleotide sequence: TGTGCCTGCTCTCGCGTCAGCTCCTACGAGCAGTACTTC. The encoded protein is CACSRVSSYEQYF.

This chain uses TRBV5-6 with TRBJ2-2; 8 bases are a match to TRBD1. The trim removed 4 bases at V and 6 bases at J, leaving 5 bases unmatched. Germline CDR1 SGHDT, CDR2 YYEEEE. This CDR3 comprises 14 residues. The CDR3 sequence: CASSLGTGPGELFF. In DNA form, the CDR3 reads TGTGCCAGCAGCCTAGGGACAGGCCCCGGGGAGCTGTTTTTT. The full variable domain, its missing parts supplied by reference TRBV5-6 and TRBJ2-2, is DAGVTQSPTHLIKTRGQQVTLRCSPKSGHDTVSWYQQALGQGPQFIFQYYEEEERQRGNFPDRFSGHQFPNYSSELNVNALLLGDSALYLCASSLGTGPGELFFGEGSRLTVL.

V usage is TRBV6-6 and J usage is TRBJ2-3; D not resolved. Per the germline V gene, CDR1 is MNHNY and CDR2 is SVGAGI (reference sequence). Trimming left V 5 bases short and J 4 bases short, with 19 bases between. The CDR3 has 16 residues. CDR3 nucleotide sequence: TGTGCCAGCAGTACTATAGGAGTGCTCCTTCCAGATACGCAGTATTTT. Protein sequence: CASSTIGVLLPDTQYF.

CDR3 in amino acids: CSVPLGTPLYGYTF. The DNA of the CDR3 is TGCAGCGTCCCCCTGGGTACCCCCCTCTATGGCTACACCTTC. The V gene is TRBV29-1, the J gene TRBJ1-2; the D is unclear. Deletions cut 6 bases from V and 4 bases from J, with 18 bases between. This CDR3 region has 14 residues. CDR1 SQVTM and CDR2 ANQGSEA come from the germline V gene.